Below, 12 T cell receptor beta chains from the same sample are listed, as sequenced in a study of response to subunit inactivated influenza vaccine. Each CDR3 protein is one row after TCRdb ran MiXCR on the RT-PCR reads. The table includes approximately 570,000 distinct CDR3 sequences, roughly 8.2% detected once. Specimen: PBMCs from blood, collected around 2 years after vaccination. The receptors come from a man in his fifties or sixties who received an inactivated influenza vaccine.

Concerning this clonotype itself: Given a much more abundant clone one base away, this may be a read error. This chain uses TRBV10-2 with TRBJ1-2; no clear D. Germline loops: CDR1 WSHSY, CDR2 SAAADI. The CDR3 length is 14 residues. The DNA for the CDR3 is TGCGCCGGCAGTGAGTTAGGTACCTCAAATGGCTACACCTTC. Its protein is CAGSELGTSNGYTF.

This clonotype was observed a few times. The chain employs TRBV5-1 and TRBJ2-1, with TRBD2 matching over 8 bases. The V gene end was trimmed by 0 bases and the J gene end by 7 bases; junction bases not matched to a gene: 3. CDR1 and CDR2 from the germline V gene are SGHRS and YFSETQ. This CDR3 region has 14 residues. DNA for the CDR3: TGCGCCAGCAGCTTGGAGCGACTAGCGAATGAGCAGTTCTTC. Translation gives CASSLERLANEQFF.

The table lists this clonotype with many counts. This chain uses TRBV20-1 with TRBJ1-6; D is perhaps TRBD1 (6 bases). Germline values: CDR1 DFQATT, CDR2 SNEGSKA (reference sequence). The CDR3 is made up of 18 amino acids. Trimming pared 5 bases from V and 0 bases from J, leaving 20 bases between. The CDR3 spells CSARSTGQGSSYNSPLHF. The CDR3, as DNA: TGCAGTGCTCGATCCACGGGACAAGGGAGCTCCTATAATTCACCCCTCCACTTT.

The sample holds many counts of this clonotype. CDR3: CASSSGSANSPLHF. DNA of the CDR3: TGTGCCAGCAGCTCCGGATCGGCGAACTCACCCCTCCACTTT. The V gene is TRBV5-5, the J gene TRBJ1-6; D not resolved. CDR1 SGHKS and CDR2 YYEKEE come from the germline V gene (reference sequence). This CDR3 spans 14 amino acids. V lost 3 bases and J 10 bases, leaving 14 bases between the germline ends.

In this sample, this clonotype turned up a few times. The V gene is TRBV20-1, the J gene TRBJ2-4; tentatively, D is TRBD1 (5 bases). The CDR3 runs 16 residues. V gave up 6 bases and J gave up 2 bases, with 20 bases separating them. CDR1 is DFQATT, CDR2 SNEGSKA, per germline (reference sequence). The CDR3 DNA follows: TGCAGTGCGCCCCCGTCAGGGATGGGGTCCAAAAACATTCAGTACTTC. This codes for CSAPPSGMGSKNIQYF.

Only a few counts were recorded for this clonotype. The chain employs TRBV20-1 and TRBJ2-5, with 8 bases that match TRBD2. The CDR3 runs 14 residues. Looked up from germline, CDR1 is DFQATT and CDR2 is SNEGSKA (reference sequence). V lost 0 bases, J lost 4 bases, and 4 bases stayed unmatched. This CDR3 reads CSARDTSGVETQYF. As DNA, the CDR3 is TGCAGTGCTAGAGATACTAGCGGAGTAGAGACCCAGTACTTC.

The chain recombines TRBV30 with TRBJ2-1; D gene uncertain. CDR3 length: 13 amino acids. V lost 3 bases to trimming and J lost 7 bases, with 13 bases between them. Germline assignment: CDR1 GTSNPN and CDR2 SVGIG (reference sequence). The CDR3 is CAWRSFGQNEQFF. The CDR3 nucleotides read TGTGCCTGGAGGTCATTTGGTCAGAATGAGCAGTTCTTC.

This clonotype was detected only a few times. The chain couples TRBV7-9 to TRBJ2-1; weak D call: TRBD2 (6 bases). V lost 2 bases, J lost 7 bases, and 15 bases lay in between. From germline, CDR1 is SEHNR and CDR2 FQNEAQ (reference sequence). This CDR3 has 15 amino acids. The CDR3 bases are TGTGCCAGCAGCTTATCCGGCGGGATCCAAAATGAGCAGTTCTTC. Translated, it gives CASSLSGGIQNEQFF.

The chain combines TRBV20-1 with TRBJ2-3, with D perhaps matching TRBD2 (5 bases). Deletions cut 6 bases from V and 6 bases from J, with 22 bases between. From germline, CDR1 is DFQATT and CDR2 SNEGSKA (reference sequence). CDR3 length equals 15 residues. CDR3 nucleotide sequence: TGCAGTGCGGAAGGGAGAAGTCCGATCCTGGATACGCAGTATTTT. Amino acids: CSAEGRSPILDTQYF.

J is TRBJ2-3 and V is TRBV5-1, with 8 positions matching TRBD2. Germline lookup yields CDR1 SGHRS and CDR2 YFSETQ. CDR3 size: 15 residues. V lost 0 bases, J lost 5 bases, and 5 bases stayed unmatched. CDR3 residues: CASSLDGRAGDTQYF. The CDR3 nucleotides read TGCGCCAGCAGCTTGGACGGGAGGGCAGGAGATACGCAGTATTTT.

This clonotype has ten or more counts. The chain couples TRBV5-5 to TRBJ2-7; TRBD2 matches 10 bases. The J segment lost 4 bases and the V segment lost 4 bases, leaving 8 bases of the junction unmatched. The CDR3 loop spans 15 amino acids. Looked up from germline, CDR1 is SGHKS and CDR2 is YYEKEE (reference sequence). The CDR3 coding sequence is TGTGCCAGCAGCGGGCCCCATAGCGGGAGGTACGAGCAGTACTTC. It is translated as CASSGPHSGRYEQYF.

This clonotype appeared many times. This chain joins TRBV6-1 and TRBJ2-3; 9 bases map to TRBD2. After removal of 6 bases from V and 2 bases from J, the junction contained 6 bases not matched to a gene. Per germline, CDR1 MNHNS and CDR2 SASEGT. The CDR3 has 15 residues. DNA for the CDR3: TGTGCCAGCAGCTGGACTAGCGATAACACAGATACGCAGTATTTT. It specifies CASSWTSDNTDTQYF.